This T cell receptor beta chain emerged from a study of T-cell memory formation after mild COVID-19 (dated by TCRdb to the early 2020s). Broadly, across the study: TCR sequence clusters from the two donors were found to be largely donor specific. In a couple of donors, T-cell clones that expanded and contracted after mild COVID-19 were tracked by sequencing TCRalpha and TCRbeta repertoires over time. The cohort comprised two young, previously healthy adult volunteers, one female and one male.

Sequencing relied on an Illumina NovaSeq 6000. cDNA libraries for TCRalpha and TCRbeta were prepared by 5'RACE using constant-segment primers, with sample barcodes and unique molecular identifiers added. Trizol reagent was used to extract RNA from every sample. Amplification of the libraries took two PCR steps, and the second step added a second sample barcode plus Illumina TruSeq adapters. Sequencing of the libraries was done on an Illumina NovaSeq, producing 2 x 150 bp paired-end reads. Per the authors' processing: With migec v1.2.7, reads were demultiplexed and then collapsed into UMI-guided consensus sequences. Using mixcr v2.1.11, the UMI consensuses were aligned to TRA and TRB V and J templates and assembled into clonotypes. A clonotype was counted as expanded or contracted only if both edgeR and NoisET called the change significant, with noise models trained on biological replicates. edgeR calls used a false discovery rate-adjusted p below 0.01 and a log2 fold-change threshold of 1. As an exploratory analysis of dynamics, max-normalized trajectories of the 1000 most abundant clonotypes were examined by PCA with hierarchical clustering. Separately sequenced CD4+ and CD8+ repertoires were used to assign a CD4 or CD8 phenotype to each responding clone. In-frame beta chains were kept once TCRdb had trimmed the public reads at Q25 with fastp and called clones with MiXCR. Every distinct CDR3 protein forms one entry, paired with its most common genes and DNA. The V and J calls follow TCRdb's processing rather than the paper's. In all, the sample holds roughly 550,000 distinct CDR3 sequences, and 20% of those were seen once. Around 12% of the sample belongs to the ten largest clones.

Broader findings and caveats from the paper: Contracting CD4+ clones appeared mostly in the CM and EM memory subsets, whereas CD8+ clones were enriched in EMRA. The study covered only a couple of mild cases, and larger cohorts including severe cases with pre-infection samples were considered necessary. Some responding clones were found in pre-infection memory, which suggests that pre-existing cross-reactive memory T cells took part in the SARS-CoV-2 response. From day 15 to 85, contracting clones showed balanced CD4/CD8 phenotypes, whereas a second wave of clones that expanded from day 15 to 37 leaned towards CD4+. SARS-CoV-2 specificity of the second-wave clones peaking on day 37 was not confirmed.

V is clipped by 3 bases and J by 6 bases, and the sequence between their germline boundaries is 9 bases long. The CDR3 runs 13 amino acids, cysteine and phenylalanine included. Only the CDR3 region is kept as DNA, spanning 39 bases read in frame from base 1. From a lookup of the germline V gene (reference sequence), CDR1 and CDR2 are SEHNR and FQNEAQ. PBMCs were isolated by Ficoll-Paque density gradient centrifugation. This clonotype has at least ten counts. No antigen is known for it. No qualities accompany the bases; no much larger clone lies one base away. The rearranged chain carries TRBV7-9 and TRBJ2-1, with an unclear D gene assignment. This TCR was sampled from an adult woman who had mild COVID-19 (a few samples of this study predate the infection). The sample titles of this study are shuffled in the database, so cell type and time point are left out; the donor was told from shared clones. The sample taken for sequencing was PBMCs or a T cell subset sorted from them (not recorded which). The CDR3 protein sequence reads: CASSFTLANEQFF. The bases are TGTGCCAGCAGCTTTACATTAGCCAATGAGCAGTTCTTC.